This T cell receptor beta chain originates from a study of T cells in localized non-small cell lung cancer. Study-wide results and caveats: Within adjacent lung there appeared a median roughly 60 of the top 100 tumor clones. Longer overall survival was linked to higher blood T cell density. Because researchers sequenced only one region of the tumor, heterogeneity is still possible. The study found T cell clonality highest in uninvolved adjacent lung, above tumor.

From germline, CDR1 is SGHDN and CDR2 FVKESK. V shed 4 bases, J shed 10 bases, and the junction held 4 bases outside the gene matches. The CDR3 extends over 12 amino acids. Note on this clone: As yet, its antigen is unknown.

Here immunoSEQ multiplex PCR was the method, and the copy in TCRdb shows in-frame clones only, minus some. Of approximately 34,000 clones in the sample, just over 90% were seen once. The sample was peripheral blood, taken before any cancer treatment. The origin of this receptor is an older female donor with stage I lung adenocarcinoma. This sequence joins TRBV14 and TRBJ2-1; 7 bases are a match to TRBD1. The CDR3 sequence is CASSLGGKEQFF. CDR3 bases: TGTGCCAGCAGCCTAGGGGGCAAGGAGCAGTTCTTC.